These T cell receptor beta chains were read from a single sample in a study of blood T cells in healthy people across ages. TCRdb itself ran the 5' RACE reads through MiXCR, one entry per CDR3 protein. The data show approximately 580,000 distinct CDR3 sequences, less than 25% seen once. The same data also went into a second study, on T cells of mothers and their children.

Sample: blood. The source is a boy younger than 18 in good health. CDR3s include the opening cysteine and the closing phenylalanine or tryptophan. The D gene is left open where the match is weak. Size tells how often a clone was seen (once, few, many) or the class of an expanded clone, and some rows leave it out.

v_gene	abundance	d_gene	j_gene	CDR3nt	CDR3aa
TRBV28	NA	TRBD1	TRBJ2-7	TGTGCCAGCGGTAGGACAGGTCGGTACGAGCAGTACTTC	CASGRTGRYEQYF
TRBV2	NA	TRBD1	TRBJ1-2	TGTGCCAGCAGCGTTGACAGGGGATTGAACTATGGCTACACCTTC	CASSVDRGLNYGYTF
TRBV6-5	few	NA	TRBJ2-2	TGTGCCAGCAGTTACGAAGGGGTGGCCGGGGAGCTGTTTTTT	CASSYEGVAGELFF
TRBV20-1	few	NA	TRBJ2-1	TGCAGTGCTAGTCGAGCGGACAATGAGCAGTTCTTC	CSASRADNEQFF
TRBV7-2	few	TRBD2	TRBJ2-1	TGTGCCAGCAGCTTAGTTTTTGATGGTAGCGGGAAGCCCTACAATGAGCAGTTCTTC	CASSLVFDGSGKPYNEQFF
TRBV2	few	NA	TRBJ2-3	TGTGCCAGCGGGTTAGCGGAGGGGACGGATACGCAGTATTTT	CASGLAEGTDTQYF
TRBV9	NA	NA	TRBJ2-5	TGTGCCAGCAGCGTAGGCCACACACAAGAGACCCAGTACTTC	CASSVGHTQETQYF
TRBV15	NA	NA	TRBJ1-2	TGTGCCACCAGCAGCCGGGACTTCTATGGCTACACCTTC	CATSSRDFYGYTF
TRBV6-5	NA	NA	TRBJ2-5	TGTGCCAGCAGTTACGGCAGGAGGGAGACCCAGTACTTC	CASSYGRRETQYF
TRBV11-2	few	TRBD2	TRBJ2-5	TGTGCCAGCGAAACACTAGCGGGAGTCGAGGAGACCCAGTACTTC	CASETLAGVEETQYF
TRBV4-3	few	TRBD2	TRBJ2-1	TGCGCCAGCAGCCAGGGGACTAGCGGAACCCTTCACAATGAGCAGTTCTTC	CASSQGTSGTLHNEQFF
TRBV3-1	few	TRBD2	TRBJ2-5	TGTGCCAGCAGCCAATCGACTGGCGGGAGGGCCCAGTACTTC	CASSQSTGGRAQYF
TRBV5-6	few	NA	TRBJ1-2	TGTGCCAGCAGCGGCCCGGAAAACTATGGCTACACCTTC	CASSGPENYGYTF
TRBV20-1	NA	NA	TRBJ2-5	TGCAGTGCTCCGGCGCGGTTAGCATGGGAGACCCAGTACTTC	CSAPARLAWETQYF
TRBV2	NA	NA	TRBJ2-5	TGTGCCAGCAGACAGAGAGCTTCCGGGGAGACCCAGTACTTC	CASRQRASGETQYF
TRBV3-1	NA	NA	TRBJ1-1	TGTGCCAGCAGACCGGAGCAGGGAGTCACTGAAGCCTTCTTT	CASRPEQGVTEAFF
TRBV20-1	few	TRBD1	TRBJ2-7	TGCAGTGCTGACCGCAGGGGGCAAGGCGAGCAGTACTTC	CSADRRGQGEQYF
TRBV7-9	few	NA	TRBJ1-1	TGTGCCAGCAGTCCCGGGGGGCTAACTGAAGCTTTCTTT	CASSPGGLTEAFF
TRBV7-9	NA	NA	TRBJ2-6	TGTGCCAGCAGCCTAATTATAGGGGCTGGGGCCAACGTCCTGACTTTC	CASSLIIGAGANVLTF
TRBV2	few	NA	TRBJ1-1	TGTGCCAGCAGTGAAGGGGGGCTGGGAGCTTTCTTT	CASSEGGLGAFF
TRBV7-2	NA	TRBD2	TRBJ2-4	TGTGCCAGCAGCTTGGACGGGGGGTTAGCCAAAAGCATTCAGTACTTC	CASSLDGGLAKSIQYF
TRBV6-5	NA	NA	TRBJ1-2	TGTGCCAGCTCGGTTTCCGTTAACTATGGCTACACCTTC	CASSVSVNYGYTF
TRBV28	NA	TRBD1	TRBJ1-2	TGTGCCAGCAGCTACAGTCCCGGGACAGGGGCCTATGGCTACACCTTC	CASSYSPGTGAYGYTF
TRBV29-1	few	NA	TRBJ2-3	TGCAGCGTTGCTCCCCGGACTCCCACTAGCACAGATACGCAGTATTTT	CSVAPRTPTSTDTQYF
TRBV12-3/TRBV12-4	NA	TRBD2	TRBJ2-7	TGTGCCAGCAGTTTAGGGCCACGGGGACTAGGTACCGACGAGCAGTACTTC	CASSLGPRGLGTDEQYF
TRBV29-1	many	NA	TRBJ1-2	TGCAGCGTCGGGAGGGACACCGGGCCCTATGGCTACACCTTC	CSVGRDTGPYGYTF
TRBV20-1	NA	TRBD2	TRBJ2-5	TGCAGTGCTAGATTCCCGCGGGGTGGTAGCGGGAGGGCGGGACAAGAGACCCAGTACTTC	CSARFPRGGSGRAGQETQYF
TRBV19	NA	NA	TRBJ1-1	TGTGCCAGTAGTATATCCAGCAACACTGAAGCTTTCTTT	CASSISSNTEAFF
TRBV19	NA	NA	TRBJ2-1	TGTGCCAGTAGTAATTGGGAGCCCAATGAGCAGTTCTTC	CASSNWEPNEQFF
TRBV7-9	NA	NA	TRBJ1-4	TGTGCCAGCAGCCCAACGACGGAATCCCATGAAAAACTGTTTTTT	CASSPTTESHEKLFF
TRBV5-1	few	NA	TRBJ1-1	TGCGCCAGCAGCTTGGGTAGTCGGCTCCTTGACGCCGAAGCTTTCTTT	CASSLGSRLLDAEAFF
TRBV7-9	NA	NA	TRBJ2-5	TGTGCCAGCGGCCCCCCAAGCTCAGAGACCCAGTACTTC	CASGPPSSETQYF
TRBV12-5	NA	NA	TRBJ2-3	TGTGCTAGTGGTTTGGACCCGGCGGCACCGCCGTATTTT	CASGLDPAAPPYF
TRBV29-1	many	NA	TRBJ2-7	TGCAGCGTCACCTCGGGGTTAGAGCAGTACTTC	CSVTSGLEQYF
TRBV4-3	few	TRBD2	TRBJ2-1	TGCGCCAGCAGCCAAGAGCGGGGGGGCTACAATGAGCAGTTCTTC	CASSQERGGYNEQFF
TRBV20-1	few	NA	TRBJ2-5	TGCAGTGCTCGGTTAAGGGGGCAAGAGACCCAGTACTTC	CSARLRGQETQYF
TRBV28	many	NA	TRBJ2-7	TGTGCCAGCACCCCAGACGGGTACGAGCAGTACTTC	CASTPDGYEQYF
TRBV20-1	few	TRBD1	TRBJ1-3	TGCAGTGCTAGAGACGCCATCGGGACAGCTCAAGCCGCCTCTGGAAACACCATATATTTT	CSARDAIGTAQAASGNTIYF